This TCR beta chain originates from a study of blood T cell repertoires in COVID-19. Study at large: Samples taken during acute and convalescent COVID-19 were collected in the United States, Italy and Spain.

In the original workflow: Nucleated cell number was recorded as an estimate derived from reference gene primer amplification. Assay used: immunoSEQ multiplex PCR; TCRdb lists only in-frame clones, some missing. V and J calls plus clone size are reproduced from that table; the DNA served to infer D and trimming. Found here are a few hundred thousand clones, roughly 84% of them singletons; the top ten hold under 3.5%. The CDR3 spans 16 residues. V trimming: 2 bases; J trimming: 1 base; junction bases outside the gene matches: 7. Looked up from germline, CDR1 is SGHRS and CDR2 is YFSETQ. The chain joins TRBV5-1 to TRBJ2-5, with 8 bases identical to TRBD1. Sequencing was performed on peripheral blood. This TCR derives from a woman aged 18-29 years with acute or convalescent COVID-19. CDR3 sequence (DNA): TGCGCCAGCAGCTTAACCGGACAGGGCTTCCAAGAGACCCAGTACTTC. Encoded protein: CASSLTGQGFQETQYF.